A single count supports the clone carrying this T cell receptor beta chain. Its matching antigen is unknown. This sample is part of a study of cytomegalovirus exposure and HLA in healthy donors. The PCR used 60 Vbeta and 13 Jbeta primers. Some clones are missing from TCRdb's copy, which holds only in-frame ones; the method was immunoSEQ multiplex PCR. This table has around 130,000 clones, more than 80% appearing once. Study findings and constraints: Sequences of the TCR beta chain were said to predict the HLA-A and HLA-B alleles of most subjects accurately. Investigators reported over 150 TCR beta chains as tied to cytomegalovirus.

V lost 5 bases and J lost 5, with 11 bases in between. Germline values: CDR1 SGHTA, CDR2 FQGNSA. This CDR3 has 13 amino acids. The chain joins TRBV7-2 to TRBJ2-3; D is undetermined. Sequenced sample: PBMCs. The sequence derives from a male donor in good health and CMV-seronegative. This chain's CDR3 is CASSLARRDTQYF. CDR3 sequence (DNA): TGTGCCAGCAGCCTCGCCAGGCGAGATACGCAGTATTTT.